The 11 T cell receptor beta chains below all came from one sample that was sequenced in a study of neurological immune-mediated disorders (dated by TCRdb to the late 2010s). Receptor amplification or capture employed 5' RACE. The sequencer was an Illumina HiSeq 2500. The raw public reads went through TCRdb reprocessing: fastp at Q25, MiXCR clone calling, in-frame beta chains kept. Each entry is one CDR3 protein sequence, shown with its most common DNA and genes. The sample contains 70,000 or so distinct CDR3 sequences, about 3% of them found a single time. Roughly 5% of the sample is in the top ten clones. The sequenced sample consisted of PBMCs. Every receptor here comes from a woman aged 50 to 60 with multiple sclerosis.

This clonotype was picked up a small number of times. The chain's CDR3 is CASSVRREVSYNEQFF. The CDR3 DNA reads as TGTGCCAGCAGTGTGCGGCGGGAGGTCAGCTACAATGAGCAGTTCTTC. V is TRBV28 and J is TRBJ2-1, with 8 bases aligning to TRBD2. CDR1 and CDR2 (germline): MDHEN, SYDVKM. The V and J ends lost 5 bases and 3 bases, in that order; junction bases with no gene match: 9. This CDR3 has 16 residues.

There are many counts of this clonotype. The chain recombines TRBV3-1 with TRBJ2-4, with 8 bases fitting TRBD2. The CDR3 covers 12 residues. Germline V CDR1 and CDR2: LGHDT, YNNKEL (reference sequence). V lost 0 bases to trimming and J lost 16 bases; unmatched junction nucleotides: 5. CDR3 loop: CASSQDPGGVYF. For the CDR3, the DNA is TGTGCCAGCAGCCAAGACCCGGGAGGGGTTTACTTC.

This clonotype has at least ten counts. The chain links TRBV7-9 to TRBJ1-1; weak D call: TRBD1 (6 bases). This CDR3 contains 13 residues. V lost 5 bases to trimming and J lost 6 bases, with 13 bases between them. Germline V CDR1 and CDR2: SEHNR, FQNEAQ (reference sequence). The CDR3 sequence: CASSRPDSAEAFF. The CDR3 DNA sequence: TGTGCCAGCAGCCGACCGGACAGCGCTGAAGCTTTCTTT.

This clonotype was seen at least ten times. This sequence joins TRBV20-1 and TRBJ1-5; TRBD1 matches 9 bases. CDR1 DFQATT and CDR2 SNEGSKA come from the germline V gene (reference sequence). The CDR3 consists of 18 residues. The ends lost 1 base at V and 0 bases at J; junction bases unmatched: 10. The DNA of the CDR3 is TGCAGTGCTAGAGGCACAGGGGGCACACTGAATAGCAATCAGCCCCAGCATTTT. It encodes CSARGTGGTLNSNQPQHF.

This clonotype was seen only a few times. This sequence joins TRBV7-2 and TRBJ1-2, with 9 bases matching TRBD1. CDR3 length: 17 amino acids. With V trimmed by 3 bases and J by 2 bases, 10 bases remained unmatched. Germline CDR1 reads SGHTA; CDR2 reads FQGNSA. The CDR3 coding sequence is TGTGCCAGCAGCTTCACAGGGGGCAGTTTAGGGAACTATGGCTACACCTTC. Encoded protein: CASSFTGGSLGNYGYTF.

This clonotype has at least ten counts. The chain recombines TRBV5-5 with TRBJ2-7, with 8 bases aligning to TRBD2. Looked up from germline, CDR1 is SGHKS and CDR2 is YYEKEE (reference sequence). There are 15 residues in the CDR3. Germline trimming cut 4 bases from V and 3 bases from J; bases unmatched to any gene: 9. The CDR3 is CASSPSGTRLYEQYV. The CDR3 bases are TGTGCCAGCAGCCCTTCCGGGACTAGACTCTACGAGCAGTACGTC.

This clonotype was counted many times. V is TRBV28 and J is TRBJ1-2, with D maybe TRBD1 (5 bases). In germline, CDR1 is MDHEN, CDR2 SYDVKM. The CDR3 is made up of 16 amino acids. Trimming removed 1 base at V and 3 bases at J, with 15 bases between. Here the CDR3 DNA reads TGTGCCAGCAGTTTATCCCCGAAGGGGCTCGACTATGGCTACACCTTC. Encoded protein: CASSLSPKGLDYGYTF.

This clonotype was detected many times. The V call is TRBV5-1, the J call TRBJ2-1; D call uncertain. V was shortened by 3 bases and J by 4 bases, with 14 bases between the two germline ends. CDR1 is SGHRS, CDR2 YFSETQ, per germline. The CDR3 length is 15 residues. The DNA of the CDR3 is TGCGCCAGCAGCTGGACGGAGTCACATTACAATGAGCAGTTCTTC. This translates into CASSWTESHYNEQFF. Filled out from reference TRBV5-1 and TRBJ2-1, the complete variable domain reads KAGVTQTPRYLIKTRGQQVTLSCSPISGHRSVSWYQQTPGQGLQFLFEYFSETQRNKGNFPGRFSGRQFSNSRSEMNVSTLELGDSALYLCASSWTESHYNEQFFGPGTRLTVL.

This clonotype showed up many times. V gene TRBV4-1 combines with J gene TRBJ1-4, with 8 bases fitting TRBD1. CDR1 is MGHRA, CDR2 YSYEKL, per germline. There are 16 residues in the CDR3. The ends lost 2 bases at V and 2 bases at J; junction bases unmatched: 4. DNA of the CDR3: TGCGCCAGCAGCCAAAGACAGGGGAGGACTAATGAAAAACTGTTTTTT. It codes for CASSQRQGRTNEKLFF.

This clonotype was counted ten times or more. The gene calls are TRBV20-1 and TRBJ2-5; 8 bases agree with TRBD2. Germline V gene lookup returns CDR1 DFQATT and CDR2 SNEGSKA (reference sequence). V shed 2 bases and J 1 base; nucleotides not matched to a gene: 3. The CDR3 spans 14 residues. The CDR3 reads CSARSGGGQETQYF. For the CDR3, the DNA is TGCAGTGCTAGATCGGGGGGGGGCCAAGAGACCCAGTACTTC.

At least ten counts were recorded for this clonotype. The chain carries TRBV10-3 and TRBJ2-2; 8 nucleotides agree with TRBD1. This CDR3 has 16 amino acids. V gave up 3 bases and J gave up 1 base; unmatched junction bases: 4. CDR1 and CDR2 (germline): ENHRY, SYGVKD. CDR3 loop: CAISDTGGLNTGELFF. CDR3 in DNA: TGTGCCATCAGTGATACAGGGGGTTTGAACACCGGGGAGCTGTTTTTT.